Below, 11 T cell receptor beta chains from the same sample are listed, as sequenced in a study of blood T cell repertoires in COVID-19. TCRdb's copy holds only in-frame clones and misses some; the assay was immunoSEQ multiplex PCR. Of around 250,000 clones in the sample, about 80% were seen once. The sequenced material came from peripheral blood. The receptors come from a human donor in a cohort sampled during active COVID-19.

This chain uses TRBV4-3 with TRBJ2-1; tentatively, D is TRBD2 (5 bases). This CDR3 has 15 amino acids. V was trimmed by 4 bases and J by 7 bases, leaving 17 bases between them. Germline V gene data show CDR1 as LGHNA and CDR2 as YSLEER. The CDR3 is CASSPIPGITNEQFF. The CDR3 nucleotides are TGCGCCAGCAGCCCCATACCCGGGATAACAAATGAGCAGTTCTTC.

This sequence joins TRBV6-4 and TRBJ2-1, with D perhaps TRBD2 (6 bases). The CDR3 has 10 residues. V dropped 6 bases and J dropped 9 bases, with 6 bases sitting between them. Per the germline V gene, CDR1 is MRHNA and CDR2 is SNTAGT. The CDR3 DNA reads TGTGCCAGCAGCGGGAGTGAGCAGTTCTTC. The encoded protein is CASSGSEQFF.

The gene calls are TRBV7-2 and TRBJ1-1; a possible D gene is TRBD1 (6 bases). The V and J ends lost 3 bases and 0 bases respectively, with 14 bases between them. The germline V gene has CDR1 SGHTA and CDR2 FQGNSA. The CDR3 has 16 amino acids. The CDR3 sequence: CASSLGTSIMNTEAFF. The CDR3 bases are TGTGCCAGCAGCTTGGGGACAAGCATCATGAACACTGAAGCTTTCTTT.

This clone was observed a few times. CDR3 nucleotides: TGTGCCACCAGTGACAGCGGGAGGCCCGGAGATACGCAGTATTTT. This gives the protein CATSDSGRPGDTQYF. The V call is TRBV24-1, the J call TRBJ2-3, with 9 bases lining up with TRBD2. Germline CDR1 KGHDR, CDR2 SFDVKD. This CDR3 has 15 amino acids. V lost 4 bases, J lost 5 bases, and 6 bases stayed unmatched.

This CDR3 reads CASSQGPSSGANVLTF. The CDR3 region has the DNA TGTGCCAGCAGCCAGGGGCCCAGCTCTGGGGCCAACGTCCTGACTTTC. The J gene is TRBJ2-6, the V gene TRBV3-1 (or the pseudogene TRBV3-2); the D gene is possibly TRBD1 (5 bases). Germline V gene data show CDR1 as LGHDT and CDR2 as YNNKEL (reference sequence). V shed 3 bases and J shed 0 bases, with 9 bases lying between them. The CDR3 spans 16 residues.

This chain joins TRBV2 and TRBJ1-1; the match to TRBD1 covers 7 bases. CDR3 length: 14 residues. CDR1 is SNHLY and CDR2 is FYNNEI in the germline V gene. Unmatched junction bases numbered 4, after V lost 5 bases and J lost 1 base. The CDR3, as DNA: TGTGCCAGCAGTCGACAGGGCCAGAACACTGAAGCTTTCTTT. This gives the protein CASSRQGQNTEAFF.

The chain carries TRBV19 and TRBJ1-1, with D possibly being TRBD1 (6 bases). The CDR3 loop spans 12 amino acids. CDR1 and CDR2 (germline): LNHDA, SQIVND (reference sequence). Between the trimmed V and J ends, which lost 9 bases and 5 bases, there was a span of 13 bases. CDR3 DNA: TGTGCCAGCGGGGGGCGAGGGACTGAAGCTTTCTTT. Amino acid sequence: CASGGRGTEAFF.

This clone occurred a few times. The chain joins TRBV25-1 to TRBJ1-2; TRBD1 matches 7 bases. CDR3 size: 15 residues. Trimming took 4 bases from V and 2 from J; bases not matched to a gene: 7. Germline V gives CDR1 MGHDK, CDR2 SYGVNS. The CDR3 coding sequence is TGTGCCAGCAGTGGACAGGGTTACTCGAACTATGGCTACACCTTC. Residues: CASSGQGYSNYGYTF.

V is TRBV2 and J is TRBJ2-3; D is unclear. Looked up from germline, CDR1 is SNHLY and CDR2 is FYNNEI. Deletions cut 2 bases from V and 2 bases from J, with 8 bases between. This CDR3 has 14 residues. The CDR3 region has the DNA TGTGCCAGCAGTGAATCGCCTAACACAGATACGCAGTATTTT. This translates into CASSESPNTDTQYF.

This chain links TRBV6-4 with TRBJ1-5, with 8 positions matching TRBD1. V lost 6 bases and J lost 5; bases outside the gene matches: 15. CDR1 MRHNA and CDR2 SNTAGT come from the germline V gene. CDR3 length: 17 residues. CDR3 region: CASRPGFVGQGDQPQHF. The CDR3 DNA follows: TGTGCCAGCAGGCCGGGATTCGTTGGACAGGGTGATCAGCCCCAGCATTTT.

This clone was recorded once. V and J are TRBV19 and TRBJ2-7; 7 bases align to TRBD1. In germline, CDR1 is LNHDA, CDR2 SQIVND (reference sequence). V gave up 4 bases and J gave up 7 bases; unmatched junction bases: 7. This CDR3 is 13 amino acids long. The CDR3 spells CASSTGTVGEQYF. The CDR3 bases are TGTGCCAGTAGTACGGGGACAGTGGGGGAGCAGTACTTC.